This entry describes one T cell receptor (beta chain). This clone was seen more than once but under ten times. The target of this receptor is not known. Base qualities were left out, and no much larger clone turns up one base away. The CDR3 runs 16 amino acids, cysteine and phenylalanine included. The CDR3 DNA has 48 bases and is translated from base 1. V is trimmed back by 4 bases and J by 6 bases, and the junction contains 5 bases that no gene match accounts for. Per the germline V gene, MRHNA is the CDR1 and SNTAGT is the CDR2. The time point label, read with the paper, signifies: about 28 days (+/-7) after the second vaccine dose. The treatment or condition label here, explained by the study, means: meningococcal conjugate vaccine given as trial control. Vaccinee samples were obtained from the UK trials COV001 and COV002, which included a single-blind randomized controlled phase 2/3 trial of AZD1222 (ChAdOx1 nCoV-19) in healthy adults. For TCRbeta chain sequencing, PBMC samples were collected from trial participants at day 0 and at day 28 after the second dose.

This entry is derived from a study of T cell responses to AZD1222 COVID-19 vaccine (dated by TCRdb to the early 2020s). With respect to the entire study: A total of 233 trial participants underwent TCR sequencing, of whom 200 to 220 had received two doses of AZD1222 and some 25 had received two doses of the MenACWY control vaccine. Trial participants were enrolled into age subgroups of 18-55, 56-69 and 70-plus years, which contained around 150, 28 and 57 TCR-sequenced participants, respectively.

Study-wide conclusions, independent of this receptor: Conclusions about previously exposed vaccinees were limited because only six AZD1222 recipients were SARS-CoV-2 seropositive at baseline. No day 14 peak-response samples were available, so repertoires were characterized only after the peak T cell response. The 56-69-year group was small, and its depth increase did not reach significance, likely because of low power. The whole spike protein was spanned by vaccine-associated CD4 TCRs, and dominant responses were seen in regions 160-218 and 743-854. After two AZD1222 doses, spike-specific TCR breadth and depth were significantly higher than at day 0 and than in MenACWY recipients. Participants were mostly white British, with more females than males. The authors suggested clonal diversity may have been underestimated. Epitopes outside the regions mutated in the B.1.351 and B.1.1.7 variants were reportedly recognized by nearly half of the unique spike-specific TCRs.

The CDR3 regions of human TCRbeta chains were analyzed by immunosequencing. The original pipeline was this. TCRs in the repertoires were matched against a reference library of SARS-CoV-2-specific TCRs that had been generated with the MIRA antigen-specificity platform. Breadth was defined as the fraction of unique TCRs that were SARS-CoV-2-associated. Depth was defined as the fraction of total T cells that were SARS-CoV-2-associated. Each spike-specific TCR was assigned to its reactive spike region and to a CD4 or CD8 class using the MIRA data. Log10-transformed breadth and depth values were compared by one-way ANOVA with Sidak's multiple comparisons tests. TCRdb re-hosts the immuneACCESS table, in-frame sequences only. Its copies lack some clones; in the studies checked, an unresolved V gene accounts for under half of them, and the cause for the rest is not known. Clone size and V and J calls were adopted from that table, with D and trimming inferred from the DNA. The sample profile shows about 140,000 clones; roughly nine tenths of them were found once. The top ten clonotypes cover about 7.5% of the sample.

This clonotype was obtained from an adult who received the MenACWY meningococcal vaccine as a control. The sample was peripheral blood, taken 28 days after the second dose of the MenACWY control vaccine. The rearranged chain carries TRBV6-4 and TRBJ2-1, with 14 bases matching TRBD2. The CDR3 sequence is CASSVTGTSGSNEQFF. The DNA sequence is TGTGCCAGCAGTGTTACCGGGACTAGCGGGAGCAATGAGCAGTTCTTC.